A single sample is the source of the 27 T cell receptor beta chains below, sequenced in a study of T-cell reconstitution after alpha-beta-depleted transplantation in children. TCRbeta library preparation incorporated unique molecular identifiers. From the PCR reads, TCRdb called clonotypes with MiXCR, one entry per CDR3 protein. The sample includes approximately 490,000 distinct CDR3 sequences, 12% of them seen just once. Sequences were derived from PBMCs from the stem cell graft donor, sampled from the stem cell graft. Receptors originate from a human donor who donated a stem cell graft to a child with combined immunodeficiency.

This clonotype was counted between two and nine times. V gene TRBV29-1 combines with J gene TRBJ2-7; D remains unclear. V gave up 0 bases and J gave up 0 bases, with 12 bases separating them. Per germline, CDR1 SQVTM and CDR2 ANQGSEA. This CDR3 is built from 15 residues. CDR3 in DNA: TGCAGCGTTGAAGACCGGGCCAAGGGCTCCTACGAGCAGTACTTC. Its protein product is CSVEDRAKGSYEQYF.

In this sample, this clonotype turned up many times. As DNA, the CDR3 is TGCAGTGCTAGAGGGGGGGGAAACCAGCCCCAGCATTTT. Amino acid sequence: CSARGGGNQPQHF. This chain joins TRBV20-1 and TRBJ1-5; D may be TRBD1 (5 bases). Germline values: CDR1 DFQATT, CDR2 SNEGSKA (reference sequence). The CDR3 runs 13 residues. Trimming took 1 base from V and 7 from J, leaving 11 bases between them.

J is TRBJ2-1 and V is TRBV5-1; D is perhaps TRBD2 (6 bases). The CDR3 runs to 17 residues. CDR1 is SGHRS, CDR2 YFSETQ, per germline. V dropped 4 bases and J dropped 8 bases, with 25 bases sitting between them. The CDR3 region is CASSDPLRWEVGDEQFF. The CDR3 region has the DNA TGCGCCAGCAGCGACCCCCTAAGATGGGAGGTAGGTGATGAGCAGTTCTTC.

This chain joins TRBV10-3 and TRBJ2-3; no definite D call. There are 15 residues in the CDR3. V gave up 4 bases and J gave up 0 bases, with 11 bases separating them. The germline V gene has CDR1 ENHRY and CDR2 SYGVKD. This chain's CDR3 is CAISVSEPSTDTQYF. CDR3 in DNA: TGTGCCATCAGTGTTTCGGAGCCCAGCACAGATACGCAGTATTTT.

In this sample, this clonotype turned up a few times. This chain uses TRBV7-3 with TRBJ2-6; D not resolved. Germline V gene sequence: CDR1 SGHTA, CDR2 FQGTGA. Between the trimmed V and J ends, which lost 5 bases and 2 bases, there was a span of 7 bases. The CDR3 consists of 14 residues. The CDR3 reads CASSPMAGANVLTF. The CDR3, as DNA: TGTGCCAGCAGCCCGATGGCTGGGGCCAACGTCCTGACTTTC.

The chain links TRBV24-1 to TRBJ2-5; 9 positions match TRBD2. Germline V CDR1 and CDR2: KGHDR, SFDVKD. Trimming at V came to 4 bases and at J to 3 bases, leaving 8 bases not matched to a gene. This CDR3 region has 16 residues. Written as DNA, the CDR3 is TGTGCCACCAGTGACGTCTCGACTAGCGGTAAAGAGACCCAGTACTTC. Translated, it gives CATSDVSTSGKETQYF.

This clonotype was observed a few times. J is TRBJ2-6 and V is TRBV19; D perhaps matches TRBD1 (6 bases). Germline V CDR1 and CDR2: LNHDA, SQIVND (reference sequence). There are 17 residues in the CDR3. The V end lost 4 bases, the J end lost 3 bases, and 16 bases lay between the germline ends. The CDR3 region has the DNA TGTGCCAGTAGTAGATTAACAGGGCTACGTGGGGCCAACGTCCTGACTTTC. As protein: CASSRLTGLRGANVLTF.

Here the CDR3 reads CASSLAGTAIYGYTF. The CDR3 nucleotides are TGTGCCAGCAGCTTAGCCGGGACAGCGATCTATGGCTACACCTTC. The chain recombines TRBV7-2 with TRBJ1-2, with 7 bases lining up with TRBD1. The ends lost 0 bases at V and 4 bases at J; junction bases unmatched: 5. From germline, CDR1 is SGHTA and CDR2 FQGNSA. This CDR3 spans 15 amino acids.

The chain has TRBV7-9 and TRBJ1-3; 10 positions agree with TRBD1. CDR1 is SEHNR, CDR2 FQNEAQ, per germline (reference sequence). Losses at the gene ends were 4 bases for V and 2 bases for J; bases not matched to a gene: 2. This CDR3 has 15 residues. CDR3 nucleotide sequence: TGTGCCAGCAGCTCGGACAGGGGGGCTGGAAACACCATATATTTT. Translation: CASSSDRGAGNTIYF. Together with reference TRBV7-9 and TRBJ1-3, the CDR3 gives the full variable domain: DTGVSQNPRHKITKRGQNVTFRCDPISEHNRLYWYRQTLGQGPEFLTYFQNEAQLEKSRLLSDRFSAERPKGSFSTLEIQRTEQGDSAMYLCASSSDRGAGNTIYFGEGSWLTVV.

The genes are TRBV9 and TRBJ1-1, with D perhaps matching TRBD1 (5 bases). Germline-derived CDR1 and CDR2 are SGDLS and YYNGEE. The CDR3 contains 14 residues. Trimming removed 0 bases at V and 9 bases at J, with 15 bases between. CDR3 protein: CASSVGAGRRKAFF. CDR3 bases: TGTGCCAGCAGCGTAGGAGCAGGGAGGCGCAAAGCTTTCTTT.

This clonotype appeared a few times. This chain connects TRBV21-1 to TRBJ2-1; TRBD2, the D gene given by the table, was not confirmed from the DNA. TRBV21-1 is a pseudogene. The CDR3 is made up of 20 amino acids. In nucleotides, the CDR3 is TGTGCCAGCAGCAAAGCGGGACTAGCGGGAGATAGGCACCCCTACAATGAGCAGTTCTTC. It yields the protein CASSKAGLAGDRHPYNEQFF.

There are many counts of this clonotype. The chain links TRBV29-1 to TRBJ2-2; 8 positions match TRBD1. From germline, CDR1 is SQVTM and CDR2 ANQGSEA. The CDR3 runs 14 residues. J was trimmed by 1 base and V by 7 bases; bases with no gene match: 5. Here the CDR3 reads CSARTGRNTGELFF. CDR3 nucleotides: TGCAGCGCCCGGACAGGGAGGAACACCGGGGAGCTGTTTTTT.

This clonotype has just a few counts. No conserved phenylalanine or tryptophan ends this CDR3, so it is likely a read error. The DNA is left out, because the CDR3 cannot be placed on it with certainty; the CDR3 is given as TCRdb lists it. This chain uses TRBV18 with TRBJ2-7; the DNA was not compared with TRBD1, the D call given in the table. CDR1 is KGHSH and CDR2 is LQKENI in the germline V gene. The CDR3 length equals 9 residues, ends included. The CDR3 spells CASGTGCGS.

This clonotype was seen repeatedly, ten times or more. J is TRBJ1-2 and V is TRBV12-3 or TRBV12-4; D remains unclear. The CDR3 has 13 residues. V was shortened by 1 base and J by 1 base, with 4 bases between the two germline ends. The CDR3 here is CASSLGINYGYTF. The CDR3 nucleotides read TGTGCCAGCAGTTTAGGCATTAACTATGGCTACACCTTC.

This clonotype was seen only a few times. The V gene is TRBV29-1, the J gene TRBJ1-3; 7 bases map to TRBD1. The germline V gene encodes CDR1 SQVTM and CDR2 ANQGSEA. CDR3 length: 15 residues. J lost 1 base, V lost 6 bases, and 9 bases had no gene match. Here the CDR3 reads CSVELLQGSGNTIYF. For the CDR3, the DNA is TGCAGCGTCGAACTCCTACAGGGGTCTGGAAACACCATATATTTT.

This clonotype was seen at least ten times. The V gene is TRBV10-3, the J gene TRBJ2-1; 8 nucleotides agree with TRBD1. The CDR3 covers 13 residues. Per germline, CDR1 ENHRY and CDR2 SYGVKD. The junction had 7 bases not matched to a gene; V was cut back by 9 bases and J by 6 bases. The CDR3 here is CAILDRGGNEQFF. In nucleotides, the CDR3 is TGTGCCATATTAGACAGGGGTGGCAATGAGCAGTTCTTC.

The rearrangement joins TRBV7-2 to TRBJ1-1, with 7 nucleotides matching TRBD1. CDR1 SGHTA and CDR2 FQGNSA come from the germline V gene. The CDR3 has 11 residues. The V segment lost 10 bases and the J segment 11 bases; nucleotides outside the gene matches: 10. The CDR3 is CATHTEGAAFF. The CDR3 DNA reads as TGTGCCACCCACACTGAGGGGGCGGCTTTCTTT.

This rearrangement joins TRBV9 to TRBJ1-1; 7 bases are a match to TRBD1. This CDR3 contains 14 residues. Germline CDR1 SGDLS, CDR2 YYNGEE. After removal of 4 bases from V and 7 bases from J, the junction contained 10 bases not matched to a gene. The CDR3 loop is CASSPSGTANEAFF. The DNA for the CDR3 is TGTGCCAGCAGCCCTAGTGGGACAGCCAATGAAGCTTTCTTT.

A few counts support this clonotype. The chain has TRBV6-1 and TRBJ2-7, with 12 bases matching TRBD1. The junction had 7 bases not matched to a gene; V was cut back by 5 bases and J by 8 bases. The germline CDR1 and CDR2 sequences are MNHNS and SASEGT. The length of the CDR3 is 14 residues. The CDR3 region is CASSPGTGGSKQYF. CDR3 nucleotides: TGTGCCAGCAGTCCCGGGACAGGGGGCAGCAAGCAGTACTTC.

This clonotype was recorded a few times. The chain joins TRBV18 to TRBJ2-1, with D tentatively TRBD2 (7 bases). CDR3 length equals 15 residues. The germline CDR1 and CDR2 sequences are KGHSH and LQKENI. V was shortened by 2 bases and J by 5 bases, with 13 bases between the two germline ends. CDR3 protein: CASSPWAGADNEQFF. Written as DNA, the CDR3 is TGTGCCAGCTCACCATGGGCGGGGGCAGACAATGAGCAGTTCTTC.

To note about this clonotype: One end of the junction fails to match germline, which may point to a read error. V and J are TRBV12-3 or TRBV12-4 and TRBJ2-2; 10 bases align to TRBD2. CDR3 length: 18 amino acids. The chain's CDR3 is CASCFGGLAGENTGELFF. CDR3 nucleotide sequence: TGTGCCAGCTGTTTCGGAGGGCTAGCGGGGGAGAACACCGGGGAGCTGTTTTTT.

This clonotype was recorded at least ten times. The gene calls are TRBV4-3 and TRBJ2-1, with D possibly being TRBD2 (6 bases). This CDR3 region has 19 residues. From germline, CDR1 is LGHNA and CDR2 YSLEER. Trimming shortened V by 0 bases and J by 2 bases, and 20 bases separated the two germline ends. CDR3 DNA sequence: TGCGCCAGCAGCCAAGAGGACCTAGCGTCCTCCGGCGCCTACAATGAGCAGTTCTTC. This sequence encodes CASSQEDLASSGAYNEQFF.

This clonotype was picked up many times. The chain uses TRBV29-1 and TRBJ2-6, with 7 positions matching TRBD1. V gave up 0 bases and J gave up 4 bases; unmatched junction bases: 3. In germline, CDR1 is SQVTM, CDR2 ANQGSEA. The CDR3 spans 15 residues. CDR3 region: CSVEDRGIGANVLTF. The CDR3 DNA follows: TGCAGCGTTGAAGACAGGGGGATAGGGGCCAACGTCCTGACTTTC. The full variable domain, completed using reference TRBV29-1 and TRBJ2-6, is SAVISQKPSRDICQRGTSLTIQCQVDSQVTMMFWYRQQPGQSLTLIATANQGSEATYESGFVIDKFPISRPNLTFSTLTVSNMSPEDSSIYLCSVEDRGIGANVLTFGAGSRLTVL.

The CDR3 is CASSLAAAFPYEQYF. The CDR3 region has the DNA TGTGCCAGCAGCTTAGCGGCAGCCTTTCCCTACGAGCAGTACTTC. The chain links TRBV7-2 to TRBJ2-7, with D unclear. Trimming took 0 bases from V and 2 from J, leaving 11 bases between them. Looked up from germline, CDR1 is SGHTA and CDR2 is FQGNSA. This CDR3 has 15 amino acids.

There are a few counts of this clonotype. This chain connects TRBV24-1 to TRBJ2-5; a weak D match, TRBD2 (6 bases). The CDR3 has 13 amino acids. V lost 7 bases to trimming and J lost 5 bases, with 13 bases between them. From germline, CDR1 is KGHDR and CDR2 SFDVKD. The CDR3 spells CATRLAIEETQYF. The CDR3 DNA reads TGTGCCACCAGACTAGCCATAGAGGAGACCCAGTACTTC.

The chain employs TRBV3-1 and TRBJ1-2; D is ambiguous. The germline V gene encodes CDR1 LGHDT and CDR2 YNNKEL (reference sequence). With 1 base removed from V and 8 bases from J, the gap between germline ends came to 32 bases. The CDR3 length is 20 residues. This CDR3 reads CASSQVWWRESLLGLGGYTF. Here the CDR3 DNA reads TGTGCCAGCAGCCAAGTCTGGTGGAGGGAATCTCTGCTCGGGTTGGGGGGCTACACCTTC.

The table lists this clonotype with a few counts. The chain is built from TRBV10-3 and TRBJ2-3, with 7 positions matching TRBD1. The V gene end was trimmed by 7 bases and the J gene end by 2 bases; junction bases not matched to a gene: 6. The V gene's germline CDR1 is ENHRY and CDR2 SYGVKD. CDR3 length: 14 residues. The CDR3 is CAITDRTTTDTQYF. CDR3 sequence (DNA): TGTGCCATCACGGACAGGACGACCACAGATACGCAGTATTTT.